Given below is one T cell receptor (beta chain) in context. These data belong to a study of T cell responses to AZD1222 COVID-19 vaccine. Libraries were prepared by immunoSEQ multiplex PCR; TCRdb keeps only in-frame clonotypes and omits some of them. The sample shows some 89,000 clones, 85% to 90% of them seen only once. The CDR3 covers 16 residues. V and J are TRBV21-1 and TRBJ1-4; the table's D call of TRBD1 was not tested on the DNA. TRBV21-1 is a listed pseudogene. The clonotype was recovered from an adult in good health. Sequencing used peripheral blood, obtained on day 0 of MenACWY control vaccination. CDR3 DNA sequence: TGTGCCAGCAGCAAAGAGTGGGAAAGGGGCAGGGAAAAACTGTTTTTT. Its protein product is CASSKEWERGREKLFF.